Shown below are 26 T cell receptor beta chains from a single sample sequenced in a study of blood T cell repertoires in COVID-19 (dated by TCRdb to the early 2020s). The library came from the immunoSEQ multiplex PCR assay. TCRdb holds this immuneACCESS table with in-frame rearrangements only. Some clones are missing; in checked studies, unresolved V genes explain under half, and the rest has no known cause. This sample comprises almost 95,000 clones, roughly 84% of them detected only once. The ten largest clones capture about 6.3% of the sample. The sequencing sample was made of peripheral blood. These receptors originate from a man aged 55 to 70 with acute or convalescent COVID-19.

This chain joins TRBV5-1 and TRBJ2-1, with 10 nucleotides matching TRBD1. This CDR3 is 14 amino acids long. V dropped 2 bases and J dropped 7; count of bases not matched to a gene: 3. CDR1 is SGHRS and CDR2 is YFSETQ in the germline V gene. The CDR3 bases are TGCGCCAGCAGCTTCACGGGACAGGGGAATGAGCAGTTCTTC. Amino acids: CASSFTGQGNEQFF. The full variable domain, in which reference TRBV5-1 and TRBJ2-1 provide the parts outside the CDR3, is KAGVTQTPRYLIKTRGQQVTLSCSPISGHRSVSWYQQTPGQGLQFLFEYFSETQRNKGNFPGRFSGRQFSNSRSEMNVSTLELGDSALYLCASSFTGQGNEQFFGPGTRLTVL.

The CDR3 region is CASSYLGVDGYTF. CDR3 DNA sequence: TGTGCCAGCAGTTACCTTGGAGTGGATGGCTACACCTTC. V and J are TRBV6-5 and TRBJ1-2; no reliable D call. The CDR3 length is 13 residues. The germline gives CDR1 MNHEY, CDR2 SVGAGI. The V end lost 2 bases, the J end lost 6 bases, and 10 bases lay between the germline ends.

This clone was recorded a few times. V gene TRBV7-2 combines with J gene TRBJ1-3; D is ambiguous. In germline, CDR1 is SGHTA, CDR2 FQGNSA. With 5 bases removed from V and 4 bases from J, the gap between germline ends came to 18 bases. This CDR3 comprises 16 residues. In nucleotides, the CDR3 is TGTGCCAGCAGCCCGGAAACCTCAGGTGGCGGAAACACCATATATTTT. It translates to CASSPETSGGGNTIYF.

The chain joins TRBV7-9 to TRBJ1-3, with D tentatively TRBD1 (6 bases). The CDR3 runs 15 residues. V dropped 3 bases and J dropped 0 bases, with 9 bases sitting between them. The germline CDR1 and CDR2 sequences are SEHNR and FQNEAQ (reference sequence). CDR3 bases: TGTGCCAGCAGCTTTAGGGACAACTCTGGAAACACCATATATTTT. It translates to CASSFRDNSGNTIYF. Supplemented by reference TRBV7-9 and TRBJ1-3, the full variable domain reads DTGVSQNPRHKITKRGQNVTFRCDPISEHNRLYWYRQTLGQGPEFLTYFQNEAQLEKSRLLSDRFSAERPKGSFSTLEIQRTEQGDSAMYLCASSFRDNSGNTIYFGEGSWLTVV.

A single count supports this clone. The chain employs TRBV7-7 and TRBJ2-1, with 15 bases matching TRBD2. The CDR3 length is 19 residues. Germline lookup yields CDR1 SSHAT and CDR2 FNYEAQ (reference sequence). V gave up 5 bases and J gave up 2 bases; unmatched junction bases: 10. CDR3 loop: CASSALGLAGGRTYNEQFF. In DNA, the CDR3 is TGTGCCAGCAGCGCCCTCGGACTAGCGGGGGGGCGTACCTACAATGAGCAGTTCTTC. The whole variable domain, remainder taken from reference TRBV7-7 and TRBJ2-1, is GAGVSQSPRYKVTKRGQDVTLRCDPISSHATLYWYQQALGQGPEFLTYFNYEAQPDKSGLPSDRFSAERPEGSISTLTIQRTEQRDSAMYRCASSALGLAGGRTYNEQFFGPGTRLTVL.

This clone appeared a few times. CDR3 region: CASSLATSGGEETQYF. For the CDR3, the DNA is TGTGCCAGCAGCTTAGCGACTAGCGGGGGGGAGGAGACCCAGTACTTC. The rearrangement joins TRBV5-4 to TRBJ2-5; 14 bases match TRBD2. This CDR3 has 16 residues. Germline lookup yields CDR1 SGHNT and CDR2 YYREEE (reference sequence). Losses at the gene ends were 2 bases for V and 5 bases for J; bases not matched to a gene: 5. Drawing the rest from reference TRBV5-4 and TRBJ2-5, the complete variable domain is ETGVTQSPTHLIKTRGQQVTLRCSSQSGHNTVSWYQQALGQGPQFIFQYYREEENGRGNFPPRFSGLQFPNYSSELNVNALELDDSALYLCASSLATSGGEETQYFGPGTRLLVL.

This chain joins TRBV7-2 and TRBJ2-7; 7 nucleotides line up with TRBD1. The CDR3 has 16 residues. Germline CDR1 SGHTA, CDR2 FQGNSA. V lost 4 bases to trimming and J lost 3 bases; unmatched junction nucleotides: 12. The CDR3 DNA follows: TGTGCCAGCAGCTCGCTGAACTGGGACAGCCGCTACGAGCAGTACTTC. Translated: CASSSLNWDSRYEQYF.

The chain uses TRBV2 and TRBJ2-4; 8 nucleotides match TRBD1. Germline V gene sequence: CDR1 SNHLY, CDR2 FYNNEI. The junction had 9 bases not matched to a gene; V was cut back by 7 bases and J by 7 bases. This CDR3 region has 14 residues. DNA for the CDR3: TGTGCCAGCACCAAGGACAGGGTTGAGAACATTCAGTACTTC. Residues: CASTKDRVENIQYF.

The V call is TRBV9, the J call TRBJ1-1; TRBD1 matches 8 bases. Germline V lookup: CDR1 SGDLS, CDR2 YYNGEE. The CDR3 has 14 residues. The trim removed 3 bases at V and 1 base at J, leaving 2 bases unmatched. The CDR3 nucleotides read TGTGCCAGCAGCGCGGGACAGGAGAACACTGAAGCTTTCTTT. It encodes CASSAGQENTEAFF.

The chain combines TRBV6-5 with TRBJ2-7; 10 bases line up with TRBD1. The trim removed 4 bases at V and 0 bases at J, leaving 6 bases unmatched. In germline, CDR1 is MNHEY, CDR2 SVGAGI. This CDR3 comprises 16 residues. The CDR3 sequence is CASSSIGQGDSYEQYF. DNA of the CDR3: TGTGCCAGCAGTTCTATAGGACAGGGGGACTCCTACGAGCAGTACTTC.

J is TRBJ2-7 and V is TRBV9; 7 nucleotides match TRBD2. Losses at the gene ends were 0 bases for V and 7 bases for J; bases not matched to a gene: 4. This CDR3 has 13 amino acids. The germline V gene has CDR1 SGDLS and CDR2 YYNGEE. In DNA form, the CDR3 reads TGTGCCAGCAGCGTAGTGGGGGAGGGGGAGCAGTACTTC. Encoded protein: CASSVVGEGEQYF.

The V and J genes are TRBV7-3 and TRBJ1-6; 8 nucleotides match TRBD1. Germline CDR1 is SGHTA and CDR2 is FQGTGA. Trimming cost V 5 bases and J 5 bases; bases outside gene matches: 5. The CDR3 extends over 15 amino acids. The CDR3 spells CASSPGQGHNSPLHF. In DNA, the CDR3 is TGTGCCAGCAGCCCCGGACAGGGTCATAATTCACCCCTCCACTTT.

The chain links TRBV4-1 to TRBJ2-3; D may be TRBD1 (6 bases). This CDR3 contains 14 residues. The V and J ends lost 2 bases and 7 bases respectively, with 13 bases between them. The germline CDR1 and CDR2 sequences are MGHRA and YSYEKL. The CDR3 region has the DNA TGCGCCAGCAGCCAACCTAGCAGGGGAAATACGCAGTATTTT. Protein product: CASSQPSRGNTQYF.

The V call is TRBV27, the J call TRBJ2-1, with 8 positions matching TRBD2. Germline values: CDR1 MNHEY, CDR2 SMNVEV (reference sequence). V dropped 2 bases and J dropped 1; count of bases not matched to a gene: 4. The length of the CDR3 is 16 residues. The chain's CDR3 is CASSLGGGGSYNEQFF. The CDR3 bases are TGTGCCAGCAGTTTAGGGGGCGGGGGGTCCTACAATGAGCAGTTCTTC.

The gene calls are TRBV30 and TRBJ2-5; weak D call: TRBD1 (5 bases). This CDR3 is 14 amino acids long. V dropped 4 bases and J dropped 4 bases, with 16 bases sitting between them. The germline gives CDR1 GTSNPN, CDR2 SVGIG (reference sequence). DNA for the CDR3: TGTGCCTGGACTGGGGCTAGGTTGGGAGAGACCCAGTACTTC. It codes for CAWTGARLGETQYF.

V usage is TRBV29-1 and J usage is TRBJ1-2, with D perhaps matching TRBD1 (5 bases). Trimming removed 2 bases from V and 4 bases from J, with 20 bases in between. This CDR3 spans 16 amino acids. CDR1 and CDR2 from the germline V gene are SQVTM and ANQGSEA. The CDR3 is CSVEQGLRERLYGYTF. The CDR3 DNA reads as TGCAGCGTTGAACAGGGCTTAAGGGAAAGGCTCTATGGCTACACCTTC.

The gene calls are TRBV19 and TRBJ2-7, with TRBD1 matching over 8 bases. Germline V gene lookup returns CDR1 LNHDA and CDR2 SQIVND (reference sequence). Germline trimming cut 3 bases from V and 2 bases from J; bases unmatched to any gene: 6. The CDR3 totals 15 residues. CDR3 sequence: CASSMMTGAPYEQYF. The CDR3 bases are TGTGCCAGTAGTATGATGACAGGGGCGCCCTACGAGCAGTACTTC.

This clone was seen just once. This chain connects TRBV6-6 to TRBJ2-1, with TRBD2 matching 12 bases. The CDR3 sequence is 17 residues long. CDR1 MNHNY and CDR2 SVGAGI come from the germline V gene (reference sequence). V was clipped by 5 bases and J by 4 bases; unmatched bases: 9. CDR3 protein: CASSPTSGGKGYNEQFF. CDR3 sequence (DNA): TGTGCCAGCAGTCCTACTAGCGGGGGGAAAGGTTACAATGAGCAGTTCTTC.

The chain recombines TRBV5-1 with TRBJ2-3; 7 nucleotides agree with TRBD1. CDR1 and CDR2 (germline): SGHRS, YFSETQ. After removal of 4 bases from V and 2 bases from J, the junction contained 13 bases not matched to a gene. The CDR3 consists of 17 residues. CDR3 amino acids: CASSRGRQGPNTDTQYF. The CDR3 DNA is TGCGCCAGCAGCCGTGGAAGACAGGGTCCGAACACAGATACGCAGTATTTT.

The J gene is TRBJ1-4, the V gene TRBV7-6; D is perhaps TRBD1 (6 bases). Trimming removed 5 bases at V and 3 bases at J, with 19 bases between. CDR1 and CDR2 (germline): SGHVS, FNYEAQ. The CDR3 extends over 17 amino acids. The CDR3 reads CASSPRLQGIANEKLFF. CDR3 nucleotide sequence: TGTGCCAGCAGCCCGCGCCTACAGGGTATCGCTAATGAAAAACTGTTTTTT.

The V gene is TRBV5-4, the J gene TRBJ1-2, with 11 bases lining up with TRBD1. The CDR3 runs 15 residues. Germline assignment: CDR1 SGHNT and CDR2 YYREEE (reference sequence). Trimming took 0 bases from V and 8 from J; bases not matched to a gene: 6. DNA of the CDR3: TGTGCCAGCAGCTTGGTGGGACAGGGGGAAGGAGGCTACACCTTC. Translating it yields CASSLVGQGEGGYTF.

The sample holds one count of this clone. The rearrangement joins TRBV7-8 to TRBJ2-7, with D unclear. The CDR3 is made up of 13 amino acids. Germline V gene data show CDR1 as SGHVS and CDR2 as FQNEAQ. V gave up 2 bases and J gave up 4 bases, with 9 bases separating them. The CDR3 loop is CASSLTEPYEQYF. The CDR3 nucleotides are TGTGCCAGCAGCTTAACAGAGCCATACGAGCAGTACTTC.

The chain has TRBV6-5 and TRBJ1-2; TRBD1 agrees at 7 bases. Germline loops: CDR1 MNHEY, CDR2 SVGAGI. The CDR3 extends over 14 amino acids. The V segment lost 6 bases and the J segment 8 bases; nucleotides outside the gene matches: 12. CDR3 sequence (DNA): TGTGCCAGCAGCGTGGACAGGCTAGCTAGAGGCTACACCTTC. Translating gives CASSVDRLARGYTF.

The CDR3 protein is CASSPPGTVSNQPQHF. DNA of the CDR3: TGTGCCAGTAGTCCCCCGGGGACAGTTAGCAATCAGCCCCAGCATTTT. The rearrangement joins TRBV19 to TRBJ1-5; TRBD1 matches 7 bases. J gave up 0 bases and V 5 bases, and 7 bases lay outside the gene matches. CDR1 LNHDA and CDR2 SQIVND come from the germline V gene (reference sequence). CDR3 length: 16 residues.

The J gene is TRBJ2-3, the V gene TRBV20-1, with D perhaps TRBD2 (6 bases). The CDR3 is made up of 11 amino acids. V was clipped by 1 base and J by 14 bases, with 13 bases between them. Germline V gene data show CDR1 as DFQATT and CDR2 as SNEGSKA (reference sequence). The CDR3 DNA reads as TGCAGTGCTAGAGTCCTGGGGGGTGGGTATTTT. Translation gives CSARVLGGGYF.

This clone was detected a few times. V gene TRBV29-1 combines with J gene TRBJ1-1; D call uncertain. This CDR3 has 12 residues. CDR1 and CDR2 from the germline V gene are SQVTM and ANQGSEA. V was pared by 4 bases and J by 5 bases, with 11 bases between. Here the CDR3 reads CSVAGRLTEAFF. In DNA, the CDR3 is TGCAGCGTTGCTGGGCGTTTGACTGAAGCTTTCTTT.